This T cell receptor beta chain derives from a study of shared clonotypes between healthy human individuals. General study results and limits: Non-shared clonotypes had lower generation probabilities than those shared by all four donors.

To note about this clone: What it binds is unknown. Within the sample, other DNA sequences also encode this same CDR3.

Here immunoSEQ multiplex PCR was the method, and the copy in TCRdb shows in-frame clones only, minus some. In the table there are approximately 2,000,000 clones, about 90% of which are singletons. V was clipped by 4 bases and J by 2 bases; unmatched bases: 5. Germline V gene sequence: CDR1 SGDLS, CDR2 YYNGEE. CDR3 length: 16 amino acids. The clonotype comes from a man aged 18-30 years in good health. Some clones in this sample may be carry-over from other donors' samples. The sample consisted of naive CD4+ T cells from PBMCs. The subset: CD45RA+ positively selected. The V call is TRBV9, the J call TRBJ2-3, with TRBD2 identical over 12 bases. The DNA of the CDR3 is TGTGCCAGCAGCCCCCGGACTAGCGGGGCCACAGATACGCAGTATTTT. This encodes CASSPRTSGATDTQYF.